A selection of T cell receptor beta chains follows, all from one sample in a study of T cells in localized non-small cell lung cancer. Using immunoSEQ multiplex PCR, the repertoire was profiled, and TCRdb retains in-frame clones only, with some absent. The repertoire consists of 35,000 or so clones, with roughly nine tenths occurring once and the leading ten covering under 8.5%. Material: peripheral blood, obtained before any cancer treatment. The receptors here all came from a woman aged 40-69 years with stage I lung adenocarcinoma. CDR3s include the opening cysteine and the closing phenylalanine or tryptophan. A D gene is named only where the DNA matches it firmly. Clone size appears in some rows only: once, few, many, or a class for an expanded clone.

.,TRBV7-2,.,CASSLGAARNTIYF
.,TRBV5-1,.,CASSLEGGTNTEAFF
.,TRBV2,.,CASSEARQTQYF
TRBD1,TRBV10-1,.,CASSEGTGSPEQYF
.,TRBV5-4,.,CASSSGTTSYNEQFF
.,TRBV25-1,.,CASSGIIETQYF
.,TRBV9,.,CASSVATGTANEQFF
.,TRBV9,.,CASSVAVSSGNTIYF
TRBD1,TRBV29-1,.,CSALPGQSYEQYF
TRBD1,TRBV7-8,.,CASTSDRFSTDTQYF
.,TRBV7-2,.,CASSLDRNTEAFF
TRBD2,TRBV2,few,CASSEMGGGGTDTQYF
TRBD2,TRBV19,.,CASSTSTSEGKYNEQFF
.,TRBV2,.,CASSDPSGTANSPLHF
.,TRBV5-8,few,CASSLSGGGGTQYF
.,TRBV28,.,CASSQLLATNEKLFF
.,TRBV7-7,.,CASSSGLASTDTQYF
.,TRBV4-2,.,CASSQLVNYGYTF
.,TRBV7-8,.,CASSLEMKSTGYSNQPQHF
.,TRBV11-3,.,CASSPRGTTDTQYF
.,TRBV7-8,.,CASSFGRRVETQYF
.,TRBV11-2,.,CASSLRYLEAFF
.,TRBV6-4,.,CASSDSSAVGSPLHF
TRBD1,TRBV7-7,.,CASSFGQGAAEQFF
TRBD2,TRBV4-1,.,CASRTSERGGSYNEQFF
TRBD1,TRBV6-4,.,CASSDSAGGSGYTF
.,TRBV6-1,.,CASSEISTQETQYF
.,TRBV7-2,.,CASSLAHEQPQHF
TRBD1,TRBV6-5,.,CASRRSGQGSYEQYF
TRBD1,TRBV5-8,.,CASSLPGTAINTGELFF
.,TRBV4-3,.,CASSQERRPDSPLHF
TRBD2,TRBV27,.,CASSLDGGGGGPYNEQFF
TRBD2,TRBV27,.,CASRGTRGPTDTQYF
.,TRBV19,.,CASSSAGGARSGYTF
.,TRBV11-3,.,CASSPTRGSSGANVLTF
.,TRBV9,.,CASSVGGTTGELFF
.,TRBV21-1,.,CASSSAGGGNTEAFF
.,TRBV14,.,CASSHSYTEAFF
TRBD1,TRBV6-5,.,CASSPRGYYGYTF
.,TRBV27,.,CASSWGYNYGYTF
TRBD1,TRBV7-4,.,CASSFRDRVMGGYTF
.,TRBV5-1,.,CASSPGSQIYNEQFF
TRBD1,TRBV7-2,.,CASSLATGGASPLHF
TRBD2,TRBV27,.,CASSLGLAGPTDTQYF
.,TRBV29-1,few,CSVEDRPYNEQFF
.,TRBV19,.,CASKTGVSANVLTF
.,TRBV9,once,CASSIGTPGAEQYF
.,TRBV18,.,CASSPDGFSSGNTIYF
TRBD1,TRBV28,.,CASRTHRAGGTYEQYF
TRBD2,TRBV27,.,CASSLRHGGGDTDTQYF
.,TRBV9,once,CASSVAPGPGYEQYF
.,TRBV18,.,CASSPLRSSGNTIYF
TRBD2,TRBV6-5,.,CASSYSGLAQETQYF
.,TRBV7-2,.,CASSLGTANTEAFF
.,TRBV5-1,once,CASSLEDSTTGELFF
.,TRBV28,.,CASSDSYYGYTF
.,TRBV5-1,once,CASSLNPDSIGRGTQYF
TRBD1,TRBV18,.,CASSSDQTGNNSPLHF
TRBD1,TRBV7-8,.,CASSLGTGKDSPLHF